These T cell receptor beta chains were read from a single sample in a study of T cell changes during pregnancy in multiple sclerosis. Sequencing used immunoSEQ multiplex PCR; TCRdb keeps in-frame clones, though not all of them. The sample has about 52,000 clones, approximately 92% seen once. Sample: CD4+ T cells from peripheral blood mononuclear cells, taken in the third trimester of pregnancy. The source is a female donor with multiple sclerosis, enrolled in a pregnancy study. The CDR3 runs from the conserved cysteine through the conserved F or W. A D gene is named only where the DNA matches it firmly.

length	V	J	D	CDR3
13	TRBV6-6	TRBJ2-7	-	CASSQTGYYEQYF
13	TRBV6-6	TRBJ1-1	TRBD1	CASSYSQGSEAFF
16	TRBV2	TRBJ1-5	-	CASSDQQRGWTQPQHF
14	TRBV9	TRBJ1-2	TRBD1	CASSSQTGGYGYTF
12	TRBV29-1	TRBJ1-2	TRBD1	CSVEGQHYGYTF
15	TRBV6-6	TRBJ2-7	TRBD1	CASRFRQGPQREQYF
14	TRBV30	TRBJ2-3	-	CAWISGRGGDTQYF
14	TRBV6-1	TRBJ1-2	TRBD1	CASSESDRGVGYTF
15	TRBV30	TRBJ1-1	TRBD1	CAWSLPQGGSPEAFF
15	TRBV6-5	TRBJ1-3	-	CASSYDSARGNTIYF
13	TRBV19	TRBJ1-5	-	CASSIVSGQPQHF
11	TRBV2	TRBJ1-1	-	CASSPDGEAFF
13	TRBV27	TRBJ2-5	TRBD2	CASSGGNQETQYF
16	TRBV19	TRBJ1-5	TRBD1	CASSIILGQGGKPQHF
15	TRBV9	TRBJ1-5	-	CASSPQGISNQPQHF
13	TRBV10-3	TRBJ1-5	-	CAISEGRVEPQHF
12	TRBV15	TRBJ1-1	-	CATSTLQGVAFF
17	TRBV4-1	TRBJ2-7	-	CASSHVSSASSDYEQYF
14	TRBV5-1	TRBJ1-5	-	CASSLSQAGWPQHF
14	TRBV6-1	TRBJ1-5	TRBD1	CASTGQVGNQPQHF